The clone carrying this TCR beta chain showed up many times. Its matching antigen is unknown. Trimming cost V 7 bases and J 2 bases; bases outside gene matches: 7. This CDR3 contains 14 residues. Looked up from germline, CDR1 is PRHDT and CDR2 is FYEKMQ (reference sequence). The data originate from a study of T cells in Graves' hyperthyroidism and ophthalmopathy. Overall study context: Any treatment followed the collection of peripheral blood at initial diagnosis.

Study-level findings and limits: Patients with ophthalmopathy were separated from those with stable hyperthyroidism by a 13 V-J model.

Hyperthyroidism of Graves' type that showed no ophthalmopathy progression within 18 months was stable. RNA transcripts gave rise to amplified TCR beta CDR3 regions. When the TCR CDR3 underwent first-round RT-PCR, the HTBI primer set was used. TCRdb redid the calling of the multiplex PCR reads with MiXCR, one entry per CDR3 protein. The sample has around 350,000 distinct CDR3 sequences; 15% to 20% are singletons. This receptor was taken from a young woman with Graves' hyperthyroidism. The sample comprised blood. J is TRBJ2-5 and V is TRBV13, with 7 nucleotides matching TRBD1. The CDR3 nucleotides read TGTGCCAGCACTCACAGGGGCTCACAAGAGACCCAGTACTTC. This sequence encodes CASTHRGSQETQYF.